This T cell receptor beta chain was captured by sequencing in a study of blood T cell repertoires in COVID-19. J was trimmed by 0 bases and V by 4 bases; bases with no gene match: 2. CDR3 length: 15 amino acids. The germline CDR1 and CDR2 sequences are LGHNA and YNFKEQ. Here immunoSEQ multiplex PCR was the method, and the copy in TCRdb shows in-frame clones only, minus some. The sample carries under 250,000 clones, 70% to 90% recorded once. This receptor was identified in a woman between 65 and 79 years old with active or convalescent COVID-19. The rearrangement links TRBV4-2 to TRBJ2-2; TRBD2 matches at 7 bases. The sample comprised peripheral blood. CDR3 nucleotides: TGTGCCAGCAGCCTCGGACTAGCGAACACCGGGGAGCTGTTTTTT. It is translated as CASSLGLANTGELFF.